Below are 30 T cell receptor beta chains sequenced from a single sample in a study of cytomegalovirus exposure and HLA in healthy donors. 60 Vbeta and 13 Jbeta primers were used in PCR. Assay: immunoSEQ multiplex PCR; the TCRdb copy retains only in-frame clones and omits some. Counted here are about 87,000 clones, approximately 69% occurring once; the ten biggest clones make up 20% to 25%. The sample consisted of PBMCs. The source is a man aged 25 to 45 in good health and CMV-seropositive.

The table lists this clone with a few counts. The chain has TRBV6-6 and TRBJ2-5; 12 nucleotides align to TRBD1. V lost 4 bases and J lost 2; bases outside the gene matches: 5. Germline CDR1 and CDR2: MNHNY and SVGAGI (reference sequence). This CDR3 region has 16 residues. CDR3 residues: CASSWGQGATQETQYF. The CDR3 DNA reads TGTGCCAGCAGTTGGGGACAGGGGGCAACGCAAGAGACCCAGTACTTC.

This clone was observed a single time. This sequence joins TRBV30 and TRBJ2-1, with a possible D match to TRBD2 (5 bases). Trimming stripped 2 bases from V and 7 bases from J, with 6 bases between. CDR1 and CDR2 (germline): GTSNPN, SVGIG (reference sequence). There are 11 residues in the CDR3. The DNA for the CDR3 is TGTGCCTGGAGTACGGGGAATGAGCAGTTCTTC. This gives the protein CAWSTGNEQFF.

This chain connects TRBV7-9 to TRBJ1-1, with D maybe TRBD1 (6 bases). The CDR3 is made up of 17 amino acids. V shed 6 bases and J shed 1 base, with 21 bases lying between them. Per the germline V gene, CDR1 is SEHNR and CDR2 is FQNEAQ (reference sequence). The CDR3 DNA reads TGTGCCAGCAGTCGGGGACAAACCCTCCGAGGGAACACTGAAGCTTTCTTT. Protein sequence: CASSRGQTLRGNTEAFF.

This chain joins TRBV10-2 and TRBJ2-7, with 10 bases fitting TRBD1. Per the germline V gene, CDR1 is WSHSY and CDR2 is SAAADI. Trimming at V came to 6 bases and at J to 7 bases, leaving 6 bases not matched to a gene. The CDR3 has 13 residues. This chain's CDR3 is CASSRDRGEEQYF. In DNA, the CDR3 is TGCGCCAGCAGCCGGGACAGGGGTGAAGAGCAGTACTTC.

The CDR3 DNA reads as TGTGCCAGCAGAACCCCCGGAACTAATGAAAAACTGTTTTTT. This translates into CASRTPGTNEKLFF. This chain connects TRBV6-5 to TRBJ1-4, with D unclear. The CDR3 is 14 amino acids. CDR1 MNHEY and CDR2 SVGAGI come from the germline V gene. V was cut by 6 bases and J by 1 base, with 9 bases left in between.

This chain links TRBV4-2 with TRBJ2-7; D call uncertain. CDR1 LGHNA and CDR2 YNFKEQ come from the germline V gene. The CDR3 totals 12 residues. Trimming removed 3 bases from V and 1 base from J, with 4 bases in between. CDR3 region: CASSQLSYEQYF. The CDR3 DNA reads as TGTGCCAGCAGCCAGTTATCCTACGAGCAGTACTTC.

Worth noting for this clone: At one end, the junction sequence differs from germline, possibly due to a read error. The chain couples TRBV30 to TRBJ1-5; 9 bases agree with TRBD1. Per germline, CDR1 GTSNPN and CDR2 SVGIG (reference sequence). The CDR3 sequence is 14 residues long. CDR3 sequence (DNA): TGTGCCTGGAGTGGGGACAGGGACGATCAGCCCCAGAATTTT. This translates into CAWSGDRDDQPQNF.

The chain couples TRBV7-3 to TRBJ2-5; D gene uncertain. This CDR3 region has 16 residues. V was clipped by 1 base and J by 2 bases, with 14 bases between them. Germline V gene sequence: CDR1 SGHTA, CDR2 FQGTGA. The CDR3 DNA follows: TGTGCCAGCAGCTTAATGGGTACTACCCCACAAGAGACCCAGTACTTC. It translates to CASSLMGTTPQETQYF.

This rearrangement joins TRBV2 to TRBJ1-1; D perhaps matches TRBD1 (5 bases). V was pared by 6 bases and J by 4 bases, with 9 bases between. Germline V CDR1 and CDR2: SNHLY, FYNNEI. This CDR3 is built from 12 residues. CDR3 in DNA: TGTGCCAGCAGGCAGGGAACCACTGAAGCTTTCTTT. It is translated as CASRQGTTEAFF.

A note on this clone: One junction end does not reproduce the germline sequence, and a read error may be involved. V and J are TRBV29-1 and TRBJ1-5; TRBD1 aligns across 7 bases. This CDR3 comprises 14 residues. CDR1 is SQVTM and CDR2 is ANQGSEA in the germline V gene. The DNA for the CDR3 is TGCAGCGTGGAAGCAGGGGGAAGCAATCAGCCCCAGCATTTT. It is translated as CSVEAGGSNQPQHF.

This chain links TRBV19 with TRBJ2-7; 8 bases fit TRBD2. Germline CDR1 LNHDA, CDR2 SQIVND (reference sequence). With 8 bases clipped from V and 2 bases from J, the junction kept 5 bases outside the gene matches. The CDR3 length is 13 residues. CDR3 residues: CASRPGRAYEQYF. Written as DNA, the CDR3 is TGTGCCAGTCGACCCGGGAGGGCCTACGAGCAGTACTTC.

The rearrangement uses TRBV10-2 and TRBJ2-5, with D possibly TRBD2 on 5 matching bases. The CDR3 is made up of 14 amino acids. Germline V gene sequence: CDR1 WSHSY, CDR2 SAAADI. With 6 bases removed from V and 5 bases from J, the gap between germline ends came to 16 bases. CDR3 loop: CASSAGVGGETQYF. CDR3 sequence (DNA): TGCGCCAGCAGCGCCGGGGTGGGTGGGGAGACCCAGTACTTC.

V and J are TRBV2 and TRBJ2-7, with a tentative D call TRBD1 (5 bases). The CDR3 runs 15 residues. Germline V gives CDR1 SNHLY, CDR2 FYNNEI. Trimming took off 1 base at V and 0 bases at J, with 10 bases between the two ends. The CDR3 spells CASSEGDSVSYEQYF. The CDR3 nucleotides are TGTGCCAGCAGTGAAGGAGACAGTGTCTCCTACGAGCAGTACTTC.

This clone was counted once. The chain is built from TRBV7-9 and TRBJ1-3, with D tentatively TRBD1 (6 bases). The V end lost 4 bases, the J end lost 2 bases, and 12 bases lay between the germline ends. Germline lookup yields CDR1 SEHNR and CDR2 FQNEAQ (reference sequence). The CDR3 contains 15 residues. The CDR3 loop reads CASSWGGAAGNTIYF. DNA of the CDR3: TGTGCCAGCAGCTGGGGGGGGGCTGCTGGAAACACCATATATTTT.

This clone was observed a single time. The V call is TRBV30, the J call TRBJ2-1; D might be TRBD1 (6 bases). The CDR3 has 11 residues. Germline CDR1 and CDR2: GTSNPN and SVGIG (reference sequence). The V end was cut by 4 bases, the J end by 8 bases, with 9 bases between. The CDR3 bases are TGTGCCTGGAACAGGGAGTATGAGCAGTTCTTC. Protein: CAWNREYEQFF.

DNA of the CDR3: TGTGCCAGCATTCCGGGACAGGGCAACACCGGGGAGCTGTTTTTT. Amino acid sequence: CASIPGQGNTGELFF. V is TRBV2 and J is TRBJ2-2; the match to TRBD1 covers 9 bases. This CDR3 has 15 amino acids. Trimming took 7 bases from V and 2 from J; bases not matched to a gene: 5. Germline CDR1 reads SNHLY; CDR2 reads FYNNEI.

Only one count was recorded for this clone. This chain links TRBV30 with TRBJ2-2; 10 bases align to TRBD2. Germline V gene sequence: CDR1 GTSNPN, CDR2 SVGIG (reference sequence). V shed 4 bases and J 6 bases; nucleotides not matched to a gene: 5. This CDR3 comprises 14 residues. CDR3 amino acids: CAWNPGTSAGELFF. The CDR3, as DNA: TGTGCCTGGAATCCCGGGACTAGCGCCGGGGAGCTGTTTTTT.

V and J are TRBV6-5 and TRBJ1-3; no clear D gene. Germline V gene lookup returns CDR1 MNHEY and CDR2 SVGAGI. V gave up 6 bases and J gave up 0 bases, with 9 bases separating them. The CDR3 loop spans 14 amino acids. The DNA of the CDR3 is TGTGCCAGCAGGAAACAGATCTCTGGAAACACCATATATTTT. It codes for CASRKQISGNTIYF.

The V and J genes are TRBV5-6 and TRBJ1-2; 8 bases align to TRBD1. Germline trimming cut 0 bases from V and 8 bases from J; bases unmatched to any gene: 6. Germline loops: CDR1 SGHDT, CDR2 YYEEEE. This CDR3 contains 14 residues. CDR3 amino acids: CASSLVATGDGYTF. The CDR3 DNA is TGTGCCAGCAGCTTGGTAGCGACAGGGGACGGCTACACCTTC.

This chain uses TRBV6-5 with TRBJ2-7; 9 bases are a match to TRBD1. Germline V gives CDR1 MNHEY, CDR2 SVGAGI. The CDR3 spans 13 residues. The junction had 6 bases not matched to a gene; V was cut back by 6 bases and J by 6 bases. The DNA for the CDR3 is TGTGCCAGCAGCCCCGGGACAGGGTGCGAGCAGTACTTC. It codes for CASSPGTGCEQYF.

The gene calls are TRBV5-1 and TRBJ2-3; the D gene is possibly TRBD2 (7 bases). V was shortened by 1 base and J by 1 base, with 13 bases between the two germline ends. The CDR3 totals 16 residues. Germline V gene sequence: CDR1 SGHRS, CDR2 YFSETQ. Here the CDR3 DNA reads TGCGCCAGCAGCTTGTCGGCGGGGGCCCGCACAGATACGCAGTATTTT. Protein sequence: CASSLSAGARTDTQYF.

The chain combines TRBV5-4 with TRBJ2-1; D not resolved. Deletions cut 4 bases from V and 7 bases from J, with 9 bases between. This CDR3 contains 12 residues. CDR1 SGHNT and CDR2 YYREEE come from the germline V gene (reference sequence). The CDR3 DNA is TGTGCCAGCAGCGCGGAGTGGAATGAGCAGTTCTTC. Translated: CASSAEWNEQFF.

J is TRBJ2-3 and V is TRBV30; 7 nucleotides line up with TRBD2. Germline V CDR1 and CDR2: GTSNPN, SVGIG (reference sequence). The CDR3 is 13 residues long. Trimming took 5 bases from V and 4 from J; bases not matched to a gene: 6. CDR3 residues: CAWGGSDADTQYF. The CDR3 DNA reads TGTGCCTGGGGCGGGAGTGACGCAGATACGCAGTATTTT. Combining the CDR3 with reference TRBV30 and TRBJ2-3 gives the whole variable domain SQTIHQWPATLVQPVGSPLSLECTVEGTSNPNLYWYRQAAGRGLQLLFYSVGIGQISSEVPQNLSASRPQDRQFILSSKKLLLSDSGFYLCAWGGSDADTQYFGPGTRLTVL.

This chain joins TRBV25-1 and TRBJ2-1; no clear D. CDR3 length: 14 residues. The V gene lost 3 bases and the J gene lost 0 bases, with 6 bases spanning the gap. Germline-derived CDR1 and CDR2 are MGHDK and SYGVNS. The CDR3 reads CASSDYSSYNEQFF. CDR3 sequence (DNA): TGTGCCAGCAGTGATTACAGCTCCTACAATGAGCAGTTCTTC.

The genes are TRBV7-9 and TRBJ1-6; unclear D gene. This CDR3 spans 13 amino acids. V lost 4 bases and J 8 bases, leaving 9 bases between the germline ends. CDR1 SEHNR and CDR2 FQNEAQ come from the germline V gene (reference sequence). The DNA of the CDR3 is TGTGCCAGCAGCTCGGAGGGTGATTCACCCCTCCACTTT. Translated: CASSSEGDSPLHF.

CDR3 bases: TGTGCCAGCTCACCGTCGGACAGAATCTCTGAAGCTTTCTTT. It translates to CASSPSDRISEAFF. The genes are TRBV18 and TRBJ1-1, with TRBD1 as a possible D gene (6 bases). CDR1 and CDR2 from the germline V gene are KGHSH and LQKENI. This CDR3 has 14 residues. Trimming cost V 3 bases and J 6 bases, with 14 bases left between them.

This clone has more than one count but fewer than ten. The J gene is TRBJ2-3, the V gene TRBV28; D may be TRBD2 (5 bases). This CDR3 is built from 14 residues. From germline, CDR1 is MDHEN and CDR2 SYDVKM. The V end was cut by 6 bases, the J end by 6 bases, with 16 bases between. The CDR3 nucleotides read TGTGCCAGCAGGGGAGACGCAACGGGGGATACGCAGTATTTT. As protein: CASRGDATGDTQYF.

In its sample, this clone was seen a few times. The CDR3 is CASRSGGVYEKLFF. The DNA of the CDR3 is TGTGCCAGCAGATCCGGGGGGGTTTATGAAAAACTGTTTTTT. V is TRBV28 and J is TRBJ1-4, with D possibly matching TRBD1 (5 bases). The CDR3 contains 14 residues. Germline V lookup: CDR1 MDHEN, CDR2 SYDVKM. Trimming removed 6 bases from V and 6 bases from J, with 14 bases in between.

Comments on this clone: The germline gene is not matched at one end of the junction; a read error may be the cause. This chain uses TRBV6-6 with TRBJ1-5; D gene uncertain. This CDR3 contains 14 residues. Per germline, CDR1 MNHNY and CDR2 SVGAGI (reference sequence). The CDR3 region is CASSYSGLRQPQNF. The DNA for the CDR3 is TGTGCCAGCAGTTACAGCGGGCTCAGGCAGCCCCAGAATTTT.

The chain combines TRBV14 with TRBJ2-1; 7 positions match TRBD2. CDR3 length: 15 amino acids. With V trimmed by 4 bases and J by 10 bases, 13 bases remained unmatched. CDR1 SGHDN and CDR2 FVKESK come from the germline V gene. CDR3 nucleotides: TGTGCCAGCAGCCTACCGGGGGGAACTAGGTTCGAGCAGTTCTTC. Amino acids: CASSLPGGTRFEQFF. Full variable domain (rest looked up from reference TRBV14 and TRBJ2-1): EAGVTQFPSHSVIEKGQTVTLRCDPISGHDNLYWYRRVMGKEIKFLLHFVKESKQDESGMPNNRFLAERTGGTYSTLKVQPAELEDSGVYFCASSLPGGTRFEQFFGPGTRLTVL.